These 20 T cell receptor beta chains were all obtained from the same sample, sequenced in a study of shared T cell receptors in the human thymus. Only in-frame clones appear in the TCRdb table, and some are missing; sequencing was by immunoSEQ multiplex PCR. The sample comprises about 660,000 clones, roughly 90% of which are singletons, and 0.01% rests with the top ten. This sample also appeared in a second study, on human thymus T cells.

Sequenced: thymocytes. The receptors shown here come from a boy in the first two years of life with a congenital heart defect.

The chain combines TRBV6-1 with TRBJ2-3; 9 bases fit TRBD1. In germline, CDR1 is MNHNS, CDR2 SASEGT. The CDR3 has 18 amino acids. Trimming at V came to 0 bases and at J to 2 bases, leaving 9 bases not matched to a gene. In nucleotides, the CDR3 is TGTGCCAGCAGTGAAGCAGGGACAGGGAAATACTACACAGATACGCAGTATTTT. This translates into CASSEAGTGKYYTDTQYF.

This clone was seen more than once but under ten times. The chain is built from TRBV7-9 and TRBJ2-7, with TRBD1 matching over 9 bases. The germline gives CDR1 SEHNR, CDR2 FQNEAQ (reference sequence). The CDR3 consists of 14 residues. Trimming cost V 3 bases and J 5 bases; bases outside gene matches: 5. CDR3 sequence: CASSLTGGSHEQYF. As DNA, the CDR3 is TGTGCCAGCAGCTTGACAGGGGGGTCCCACGAGCAGTACTTC.

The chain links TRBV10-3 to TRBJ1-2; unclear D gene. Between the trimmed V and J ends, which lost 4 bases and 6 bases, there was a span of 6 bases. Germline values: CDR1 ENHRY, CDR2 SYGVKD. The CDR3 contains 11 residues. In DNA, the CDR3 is TGTGCCATCAGTGTAAGAGATGGCTACACCTTC. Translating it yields CAISVRDGYTF.

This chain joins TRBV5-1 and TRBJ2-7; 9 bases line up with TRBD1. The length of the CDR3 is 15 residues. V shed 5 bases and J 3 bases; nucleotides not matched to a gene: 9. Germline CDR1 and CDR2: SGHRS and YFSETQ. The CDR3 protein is CASSPTGGEGYEQYF. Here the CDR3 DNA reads TGCGCCAGCAGTCCAACAGGGGGCGAGGGCTACGAGCAGTACTTC.

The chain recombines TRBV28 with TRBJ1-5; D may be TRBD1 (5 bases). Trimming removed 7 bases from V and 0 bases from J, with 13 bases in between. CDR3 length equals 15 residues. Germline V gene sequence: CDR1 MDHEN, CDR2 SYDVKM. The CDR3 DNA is TGTGCCAGCAACGCTAGGGGAGGTAGCAATCAGCCCCAGCATTTT. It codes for CASNARGGSNQPQHF.

CDR3 sequence reads: CASSPSDRGLDEQYF. CDR3 nucleotides: TGTGCCAGCAGCCCATCGGACAGGGGGCTCGACGAGCAGTACTTC. The chain has TRBV14 and TRBJ2-7; 11 bases match TRBD1. Trimming removed 4 bases from V and 5 bases from J; junction bases left unmatched: 7. The germline CDR1 and CDR2 sequences are SGHDN and FVKESK. The CDR3 loop spans 15 amino acids.

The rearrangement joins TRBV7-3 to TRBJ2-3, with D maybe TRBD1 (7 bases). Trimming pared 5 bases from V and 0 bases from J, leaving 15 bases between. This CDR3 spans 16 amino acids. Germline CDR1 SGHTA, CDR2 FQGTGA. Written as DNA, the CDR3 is TGTGCCAGCAGCCCCACAGGGGACTCTAGCACAGATACGCAGTATTTT. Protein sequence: CASSPTGDSSTDTQYF.

The CDR3 DNA follows: TGTGCCTGGAGTGTCCTTATATCCCATGAGCAGTTCTTC. Encoded protein: CAWSVLISHEQFF. The chain links TRBV30 to TRBJ2-1; unclear D gene. Trimming took off 0 bases at V and 8 bases at J, with 11 bases between the two ends. This CDR3 has 13 residues. In germline, CDR1 is GTSNPN, CDR2 SVGIG (reference sequence).

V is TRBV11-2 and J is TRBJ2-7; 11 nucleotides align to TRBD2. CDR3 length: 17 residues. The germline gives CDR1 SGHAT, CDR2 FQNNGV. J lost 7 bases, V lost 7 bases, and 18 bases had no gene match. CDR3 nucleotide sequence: TGTGCCAGCATAGGGCCCGGCCCGACTAGCGGGACTAATGAGCAGTACTTC. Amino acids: CASIGPGPTSGTNEQYF. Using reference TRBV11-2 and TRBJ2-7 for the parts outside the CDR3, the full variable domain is EAGVAQSPRYKIIEKRQSVAFWCNPISGHATLYWYQQILGQGPKLLIQFQNNGVVDDSQLPKDRFSAERLKGVDSTLKIQPAKLEDSAVYLCASIGPGPTSGTNEQYFGPGTRLTVT.

This CDR3 reads CASSVATSNSGANVLTF. The CDR3 nucleotides are TGTGCCAGCAGCGTAGCAACTTCAAACTCTGGGGCCAACGTCCTGACTTTC. V gene TRBV9 combines with J gene TRBJ2-6; D not certain. This CDR3 is built from 17 residues. Per germline, CDR1 SGDLS and CDR2 YYNGEE. V was clipped by 0 bases and J by 0 bases, with 10 bases between them.

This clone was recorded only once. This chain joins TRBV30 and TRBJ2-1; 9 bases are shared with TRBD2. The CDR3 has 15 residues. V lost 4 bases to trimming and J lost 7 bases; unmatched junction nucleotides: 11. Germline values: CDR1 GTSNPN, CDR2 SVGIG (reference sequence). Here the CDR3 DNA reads TGTGCCTGGACGCCCCGGGCGGGAGGGCCAAATGAGCAGTTCTTC. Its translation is CAWTPRAGGPNEQFF.

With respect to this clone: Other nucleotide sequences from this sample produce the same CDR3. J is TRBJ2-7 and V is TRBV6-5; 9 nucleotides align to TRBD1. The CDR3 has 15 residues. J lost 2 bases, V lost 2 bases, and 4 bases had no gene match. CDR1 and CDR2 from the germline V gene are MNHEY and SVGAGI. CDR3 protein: CASSYGTGGPYEQYF. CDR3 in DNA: TGTGCCAGCAGTTACGGAACAGGGGGCCCCTACGAGCAGTACTTC.

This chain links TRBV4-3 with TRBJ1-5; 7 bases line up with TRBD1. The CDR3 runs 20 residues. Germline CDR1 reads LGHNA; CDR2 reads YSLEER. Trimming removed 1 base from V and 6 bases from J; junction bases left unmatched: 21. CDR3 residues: CASSQAVIFDRVGGGQPQHF. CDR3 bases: TGCGCCAGCAGCCAAGCGGTGATCTTCGACAGGGTAGGAGGGGGTCAGCCCCAGCATTTT.

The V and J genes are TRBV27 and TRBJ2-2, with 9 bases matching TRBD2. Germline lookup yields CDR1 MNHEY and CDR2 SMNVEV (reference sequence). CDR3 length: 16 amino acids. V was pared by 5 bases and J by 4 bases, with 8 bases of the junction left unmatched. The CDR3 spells CASSPETSGATGELFF. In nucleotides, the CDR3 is TGTGCCAGCAGTCCCGAGACTAGCGGAGCCACCGGGGAGCTGTTTTTT.

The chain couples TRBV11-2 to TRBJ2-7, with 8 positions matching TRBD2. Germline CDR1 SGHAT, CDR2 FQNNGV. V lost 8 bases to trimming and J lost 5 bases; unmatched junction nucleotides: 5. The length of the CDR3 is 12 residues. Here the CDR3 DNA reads TGTGCCAGCCGCTCCGGGGGGGACGAGCAGTACTTC. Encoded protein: CASRSGGDEQYF.

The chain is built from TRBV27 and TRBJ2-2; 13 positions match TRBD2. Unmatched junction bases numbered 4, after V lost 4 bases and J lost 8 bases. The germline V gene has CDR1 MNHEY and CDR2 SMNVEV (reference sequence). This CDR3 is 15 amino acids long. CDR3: CASSSGGLAGGELFF. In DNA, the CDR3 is TGTGCCAGCAGTTCCGGGGGACTAGCGGGAGGGGAGCTGTTTTTT.

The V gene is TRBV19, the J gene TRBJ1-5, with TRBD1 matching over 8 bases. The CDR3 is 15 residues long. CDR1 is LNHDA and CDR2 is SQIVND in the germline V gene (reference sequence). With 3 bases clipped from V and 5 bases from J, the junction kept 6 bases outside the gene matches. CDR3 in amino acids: CASSMFGTGYQPQHF. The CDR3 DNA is TGTGCCAGTAGTATGTTTGGGACAGGTTATCAGCCCCAGCATTTT.

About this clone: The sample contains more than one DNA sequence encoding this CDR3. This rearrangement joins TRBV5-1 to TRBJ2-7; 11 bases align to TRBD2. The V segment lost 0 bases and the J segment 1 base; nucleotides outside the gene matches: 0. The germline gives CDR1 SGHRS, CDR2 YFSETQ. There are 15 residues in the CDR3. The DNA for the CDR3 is TGCGCCAGCAGCTTGGGACTAGCGGGATCCTACGAGCAGTACTTC. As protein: CASSLGLAGSYEQYF.

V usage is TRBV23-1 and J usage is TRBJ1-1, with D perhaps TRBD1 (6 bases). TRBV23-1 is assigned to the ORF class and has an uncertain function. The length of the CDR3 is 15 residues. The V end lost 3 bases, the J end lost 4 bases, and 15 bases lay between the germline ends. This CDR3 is CASSHPRGPSTEAFF. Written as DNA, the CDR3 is TGCGCCAGCAGTCATCCCAGGGGCCCGAGCACTGAAGCTTTCTTT.

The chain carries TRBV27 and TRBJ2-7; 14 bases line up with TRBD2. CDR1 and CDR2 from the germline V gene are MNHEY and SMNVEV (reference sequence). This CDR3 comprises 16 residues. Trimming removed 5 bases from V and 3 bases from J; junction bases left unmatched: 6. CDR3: CASSVQGLAGVYEQYF. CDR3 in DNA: TGTGCCAGCAGTGTACAGGGACTAGCGGGAGTCTACGAGCAGTACTTC.